This record covers a single TCR beta chain. Germline CDR1 is SGHRS and CDR2 is YFSETQ. The CDR3 sequence is 15 residues long. J was trimmed by 2 bases and V by 1 base; bases with no gene match: 3. These data come from a study of T cell responses to AZD1222 COVID-19 vaccine. Using immunoSEQ multiplex PCR, the repertoire was profiled, and TCRdb retains in-frame clones only, with some absent. The sample includes more than 100,000 clones, about 88% of them seen just once. This sequence originates from an adult in good health. The genes are TRBV5-1 and TRBJ2-7, with 10 nucleotides matching TRBD1. Specimen: peripheral blood, collected on day 0 of AZD1222 vaccination. The CDR3 here is CASSLLGTGAYEQYF. DNA of the CDR3: TGCGCCAGCAGCTTGTTGGGGACAGGGGCCTACGAGCAGTACTTC.